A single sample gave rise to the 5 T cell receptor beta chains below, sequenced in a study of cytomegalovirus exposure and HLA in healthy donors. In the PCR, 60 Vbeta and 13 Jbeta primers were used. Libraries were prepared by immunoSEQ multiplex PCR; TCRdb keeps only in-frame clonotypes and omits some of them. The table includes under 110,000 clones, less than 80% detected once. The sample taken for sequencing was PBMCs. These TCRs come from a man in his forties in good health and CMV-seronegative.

The CDR3 coding sequence is TGTGCCAGCAGCGCTTCTCCGGGAGGTCAGCCCAATGAAAAACTGTTTTTT. Translation gives CASSASPGGQPNEKLFF. The rearrangement joins TRBV9 to TRBJ1-4; D unclear. The germline V gene has CDR1 SGDLS and CDR2 YYNGEE. The CDR3 totals 17 residues. Between the trimmed V and J ends, which lost 3 bases and 5 bases, there was a span of 20 bases.

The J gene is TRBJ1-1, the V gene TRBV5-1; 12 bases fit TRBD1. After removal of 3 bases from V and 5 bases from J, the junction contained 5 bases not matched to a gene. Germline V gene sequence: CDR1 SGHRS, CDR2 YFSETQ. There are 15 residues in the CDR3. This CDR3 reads CASSYGTGGGTEAFF. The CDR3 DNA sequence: TGCGCCAGCAGCTACGGGACAGGGGGCGGAACTGAAGCTTTCTTT.

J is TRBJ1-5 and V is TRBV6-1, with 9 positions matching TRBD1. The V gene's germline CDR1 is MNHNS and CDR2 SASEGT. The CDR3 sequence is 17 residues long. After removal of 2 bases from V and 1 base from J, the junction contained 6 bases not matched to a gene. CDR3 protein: CASSELLGQGSNQPQHF. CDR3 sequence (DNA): TGTGCCAGCAGTGAACTCCTGGGACAGGGAAGCAATCAGCCCCAGCATTTT.

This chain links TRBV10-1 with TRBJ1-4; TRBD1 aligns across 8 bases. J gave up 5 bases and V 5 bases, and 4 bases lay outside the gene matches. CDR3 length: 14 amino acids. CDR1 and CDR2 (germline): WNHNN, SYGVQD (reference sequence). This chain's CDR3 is CASSSGQVNEKLFF. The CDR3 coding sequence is TGCGCCAGCAGTTCGGGACAGGTGAATGAAAAACTGTTTTTT.

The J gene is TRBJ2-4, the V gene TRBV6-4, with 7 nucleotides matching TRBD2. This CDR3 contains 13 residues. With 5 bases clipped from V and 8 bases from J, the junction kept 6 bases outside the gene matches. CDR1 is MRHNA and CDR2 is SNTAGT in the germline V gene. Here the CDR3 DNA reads TGTGCCAGCAGTCCCAAGGCGGGAGACATTCAGTACTTC. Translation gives CASSPKAGDIQYF.